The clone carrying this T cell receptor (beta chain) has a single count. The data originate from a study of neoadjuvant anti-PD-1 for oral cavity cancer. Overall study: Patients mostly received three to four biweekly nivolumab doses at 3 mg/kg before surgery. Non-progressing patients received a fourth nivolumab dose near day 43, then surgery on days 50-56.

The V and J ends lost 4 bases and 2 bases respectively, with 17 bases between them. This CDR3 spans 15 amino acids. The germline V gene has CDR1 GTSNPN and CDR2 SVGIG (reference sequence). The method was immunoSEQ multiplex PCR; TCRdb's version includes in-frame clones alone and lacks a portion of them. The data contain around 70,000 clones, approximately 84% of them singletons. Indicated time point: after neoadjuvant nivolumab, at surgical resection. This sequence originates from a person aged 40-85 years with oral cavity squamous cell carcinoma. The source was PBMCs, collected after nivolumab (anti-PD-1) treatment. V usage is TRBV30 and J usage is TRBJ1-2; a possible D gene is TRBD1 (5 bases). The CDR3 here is CAWIQRRGDNYGYTF. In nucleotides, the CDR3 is TGTGCCTGGATCCAACGTCGGGGGGACAACTATGGCTACACCTTC.